This entry features one TCR beta chain sequence. Its antigen is unknown. Using immunoSEQ multiplex PCR, the repertoire was profiled, and TCRdb retains in-frame clones only, with some absent. The sample holds approximately 2.1 million clones, 80% to 95% seen once. This CDR3 comprises 16 residues. Germline lookup yields CDR1 SGHVS and CDR2 FNYEAQ. The V end lost 1 base, the J end lost 5 bases, and 14 bases lay between the germline ends. The data were obtained in a study of shared clonotypes between healthy human individuals. Study-wide results and limits: Researchers sampled only blood; tissue repertoires likely differ.

The donors were all Caucasian adults (living in Nashville, Tennessee). V gene TRBV7-6 combines with J gene TRBJ2-2, with D perhaps TRBD1 or TRBD2 (5 bases each). This TCR was sampled from a man between 18 and 29 years old in good health. Some clones in this sample may be carry-over from other donors' samples. The sequenced sample consisted of naive CD4+ T cells from PBMCs. Subset noted: CD45RA+ positively selected. CDR3 region: CASSLEPGRWTGELFF. The DNA of the CDR3 is TGTGCCAGCAGCTTAGAACCAGGGAGATGGACCGGGGAGCTGTTTTTT.